The entry below gives a single T cell receptor beta chain sequence along with its context. What antigen it recognizes has not been identified. No much larger clone is present one base from it, and per-base qualities are unavailable. The data derive from a study of shared clonotypes between healthy human individuals (dated by TCRdb to about 2020). With respect to the entire study: The cohort comprised a couple of women and a few men aged 18 to 49 years. For each donor, CD4 naive and CD4 memory were each run on three plates, CD8 naive on two plates, and CD8 memory on one plate. To estimate repertoire size and how much clonotype sharing occurs between individuals, the study deeply sequenced the blood TCR repertoires of about five healthy adults. Different laboratories and diverse techniques were used to prepare libraries and sequence TCR repertoires, to increase sequencing depth and limit assay-specific biases. Leukapheresis yielded between about 0.9 and 9.5 billion PBMCs per donor.

Between the V and J ends, shortened by 5 bases and 0 bases respectively, the junction contains 8 bases. The CDR3 sequence holds 14 residues, the cysteine and phenylalanine included. Of all the DNA, just the CDR3 is kept, 42 bases in frame from base 1. The germline V gene gives CDR1 as SNHLY and CDR2 as FYNNEI. General findings and caveats noted by the study authors: The small number of donors limited the genetic and exposure-history diversity represented. Sharing across several donors was observed for approximately 4.6% of naive CD4, 3% to 3.5% of naive CD8, 2% to 2.5% of memory CD4, and around 0.44% of memory CD8 clonotypes. Sampling was limited to blood, and TCR repertoires in tissue likely differ from TCR repertoires in blood. Even with the large sequencing depth, rarefaction of the sorted-subset datasets indicated that sequencing was incomplete. Larger estimated clonotype richness was generally found for naive subsets than for memory subsets. Pairwise subsampling led to the expectation that sequencing depth would affect the degree of clonotype sharing among donors. Clonotypes shared by all four sorted-subset donors showed higher generation probabilities than non-shared clonotypes.

Healthy HIV-negative adults with no recently reported acute infections or vaccinations were included as donors. Every donor was a Caucasian adult residing in Nashville, Tennessee, USA. CD4+ T cells were enriched by magnetic negative selection; naive cells were then positively selected on CD45RA, and the negative fraction formed the memory subset. Blood was collected by leukapheresis, and PBMCs were isolated by Ficoll-Histopaque density gradient centrifugation and then cryopreserved in liquid nitrogen vapor phase. Analytical flow cytometry was used to check the purity and quantity of every magnetically sorted T cell population. From each sorted fraction, genomic DNA was isolated and quantified by UV absorbance on a Nanodrop 2000c. Using the deep immunoSEQ assay, TCR CDR3 regions were amplified from genomic DNA by multiplex PCR. For each cell subset, the extracted genomic DNA was distributed evenly across all wells of several immunoSEQ 96-well plates, and each plate served as one replicate. For sorted subsets, each replicate PCR was loaded with about 0.2 ug genomic DNA, equivalent to approximately 33,000 T cell genomes. Purified libraries were quantified with a Qubit 3.0 fluorometer, sized on a Bioanalyzer 2100, and re-quantified with the KAPA Library Quantification kit. Every immunoSEQ 96-well plate was sequenced on a dedicated single-read 150-cycle Illumina NextSeq 550 flow cell. In the original analysis: Because the immunoSEQ output included only junctional sequences and no quality scores, the filtering could not be the same as the filtering used for full-length reads. To assign V/J genes and CDR3, sequences were annotated using PyIR, a Python wrapper for IgBLAST v1.9, with IMGT germline references. Reads with weak V/J assignments (E-value above 1e-6), missing CDR3, stop codons, out-of-frame junctions, or ambiguous translated residues were removed. V3J clonotypes were defined as sequences sharing the same inferred V gene, J gene, and CDR3 amino acid sequence. To compute the percentage overlap between repertoires, the number of shared unique clonotypes was divided by the size of the smaller repertoire. RTK rarefaction, the Chao1 estimator, and Recon v2.1 estimates of unobserved clonotypes were used to assess repertoire richness. Generation probabilities for all TCRbeta clonotypes obtained by the gDNA method from a handful of donors were computed using OLGA. Entries here come from immuneACCESS through TCRdb and include only in-frame sequences with V and J called. Some clones fail to appear in such tables; in the studies checked, an unresolved V gene covers under half of the shortfall, and the cause of the remainder is unknown. That table gives V, J and clone size, and the DNA gave D and trimming. The table for this sample lists some 500,000 clones; around 96% of them were counted only once. Approximately 0.067% of the sample rests with the top ten.

The sequence was obtained from a woman in her 30s in good health. Rearrangement joined TRBV2 to TRBJ1-5; a weak D assignment points to TRBD1 (6 bases agree). The sequenced material came from naive CD4+ T cells sorted from blood. Taken with the paper, the label for cell subset or site translates to: CD45RA+ positively selected. The DNA is as follows: TGTGCCAGCAGTAGGGGGGTTAGCAATCAGCCCCAGCATTTT. Its product reads: CASSRGVSNQPQHF.